Below, 26 T cell receptor beta chains from the same sample are listed, as sequenced in a study of siplizumab effects on memory and regulatory T cells. Data came from immunoSEQ multiplex PCR; TCRdb stores just in-frame clones and leaves some out. The sample has about 98,000 clones; roughly 90% are singletons. Sequenced: CD4+ T cells sorted from blood. The origin of the receptors is a human donor in good health.

The chain is built from TRBV30 and TRBJ1-1; no reliable D call. The germline V gene has CDR1 GTSNPN and CDR2 SVGIG (reference sequence). CDR3 length: 14 amino acids. The V and J ends lost 3 bases and 3 bases respectively, with 14 bases between them. In nucleotides, the CDR3 is TGTGCCTGGAGGCGATACACCGCTGACACTGAAGCTTTCTTT. This encodes CAWRRYTADTEAFF.

The rearrangement uses TRBV20-1 and TRBJ2-7; weak D call: TRBD2 (6 bases). The CDR3 has 10 amino acids. Germline V gene lookup returns CDR1 DFQATT and CDR2 SNEGSKA (reference sequence). CDR3 nucleotides: TGCAGGGCCGGGGGCTACGAGCAGTACTTC. Its protein product is CRAGGYEQYF.

This clone showed up just once. V is TRBV7-9 and J is TRBJ1-5, with a tentative D call TRBD1 (6 bases). The CDR3 runs 15 residues. Trimming took off 1 base at V and 6 bases at J, with 13 bases between the two ends. CDR1 is SEHNR and CDR2 is FQNEAQ in the germline V gene (reference sequence). CDR3 DNA sequence: TGTGCCAGCAGCTTAGGGACCCTCAGGGGTCAGCCCCAGCATTTT. Its translation: CASSLGTLRGQPQHF. Supplemented by reference TRBV7-9 and TRBJ1-5, the full variable domain reads DTGVSQNPRHKITKRGQNVTFRCDPISEHNRLYWYRQTLGQGPEFLTYFQNEAQLEKSRLLSDRFSAERPKGSFSTLEIQRTEQGDSAMYLCASSLGTLRGQPQHFGDGTRLSIL.

V is TRBV5-1 and J is TRBJ2-7; D is possibly TRBD1 (5 bases). V shed 10 bases and J shed 0 bases, with 17 bases lying between them. The CDR3 is 14 amino acids. The germline V gene encodes CDR1 SGHRS and CDR2 YFSETQ. The CDR3, as DNA: TGCGCCTCGAACCCTGAAAGGGGCTCCTACGAGCAGTACTTC. Its translation: CASNPERGSYEQYF.

V gene TRBV6-4 combines with J gene TRBJ2-3; 7 nucleotides match TRBD1. This CDR3 comprises 15 residues. Germline V gene data show CDR1 as MRHNA and CDR2 as SNTAGT. V was pared by 3 bases and J by 4 bases, with 7 bases of the junction left unmatched. CDR3 loop: CASSEGQGDADTQYF. CDR3 nucleotide sequence: TGTGCCAGCAGTGAGGGGCAGGGGGATGCAGATACGCAGTATTTT.

The chain carries TRBV2 and TRBJ2-5; D is undetermined. CDR1 is SNHLY and CDR2 is FYNNEI in the germline V gene. Trimming pared 6 bases from V and 2 bases from J, leaving 16 bases between. The CDR3 has 15 residues. The CDR3 protein is CASRAGRSKQETQYF. The CDR3 bases are TGTGCCAGCAGGGCTGGACGGAGCAAACAAGAGACCCAGTACTTC.

V gene TRBV4-1 combines with J gene TRBJ2-5, with D unclear. CDR1 and CDR2 (germline): MGHRA, YSYEKL. The V end was cut by 1 base, the J end by 4 bases, with 7 bases between. This CDR3 region has 13 residues. CDR3 in DNA: TGCGCCAGCAGCCAAGTCTACCGAGAGACCCAGTACTTC. This sequence encodes CASSQVYRETQYF.

This chain uses TRBV7-8 with TRBJ2-3; TRBD2 agrees at 8 bases. The CDR3 is 14 residues long. V trimming: 8 bases; J trimming: 3 bases; junction bases outside the gene matches: 7. CDR1 SGHVS and CDR2 FQNEAQ come from the germline V gene. For the CDR3, the DNA is TGTGCCAGCCTCCGGGGGGGAGGAACAGATACGCAGTATTTT. It is translated as CASLRGGGTDTQYF.

This chain connects TRBV19 to TRBJ2-7; possibly TRBD1 for D (6 bases). Germline CDR1 and CDR2: LNHDA and SQIVND (reference sequence). V shed 3 bases and J shed 5 bases, with 17 bases lying between them. CDR3 size: 15 residues. The CDR3 nucleotides read TGTGCCAGTAGTATTCAGGCGACAGGCTCTAACGAGCAGTACTTC. Its translation: CASSIQATGSNEQYF.

The chain recombines TRBV18 with TRBJ2-7; D is undetermined. V gave up 3 bases and J gave up 0 bases, with 15 bases separating them. The CDR3 loop spans 16 amino acids. Per the germline V gene, CDR1 is KGHSH and CDR2 is LQKENI. CDR3 DNA sequence: TGTGCCAGCTCACCGTTACCAGCCGGCAGCTCCTACGAGCAGTACTTC. Protein sequence: CASSPLPAGSSYEQYF.

The V and J genes are TRBV2 and TRBJ1-6, with D possibly TRBD1 on 5 matching bases. The CDR3 is made up of 15 amino acids. Germline CDR1 SNHLY, CDR2 FYNNEI. The V and J ends lost 2 bases and 9 bases respectively, with 14 bases between them. CDR3 coding DNA: TGTGCCAGCAGTGAAAGGGTGGCAGGGAGTTCACCCCTCCACTTT. It translates to CASSERVAGSSPLHF.

This clone was counted a single time. The chain combines TRBV4-1 with TRBJ1-5; D is undetermined. V lost 0 bases, J lost 1 base, and 13 bases lay in between. This CDR3 is built from 17 residues. CDR1 and CDR2 (germline): MGHRA, YSYEKL. The CDR3, as DNA: TGCGCCAGCAGCCAAGATCGTCCGGGCTGGAGCAATCAGCCCCAGCATTTT. It specifies CASSQDRPGWSNQPQHF.

The chain is built from TRBV29-1 and TRBJ2-7, with 7 bases lining up with TRBD2. Germline V lookup: CDR1 SQVTM, CDR2 ANQGSEA. V lost 4 bases to trimming and J lost 6 bases; unmatched junction nucleotides: 15. This CDR3 is built from 15 residues. The CDR3: CSVGGGRQSTIEQYF. CDR3 in DNA: TGCAGCGTTGGCGGGGGACGACAGTCCACTATCGAGCAGTACTTC.

The J gene is TRBJ2-7, the V gene TRBV7-9; 10 nucleotides match TRBD2. Germline V lookup: CDR1 SEHNR, CDR2 FQNEAQ (reference sequence). With V trimmed by 7 bases and J by 5 bases, 11 bases remained unmatched. The CDR3 has 15 residues. The CDR3 region is CASTPSGRRLDEQYF. CDR3 sequence (DNA): TGTGCCAGCACGCCTAGCGGGAGACGGTTAGACGAGCAGTACTTC.

V and J are TRBV7-9 and TRBJ2-2; the match to TRBD2 covers 15 bases. This CDR3 has 19 amino acids. Germline V gene sequence: CDR1 SEHNR, CDR2 FQNEAQ (reference sequence). V dropped 6 bases and J dropped 0; count of bases not matched to a gene: 8. The CDR3 region has the DNA TGTGCCAGCAGGGCCGGGACTAGCGGGAGGTACGCGAACACCGGGGAGCTGTTTTTT. Translating gives CASRAGTSGRYANTGELFF. The variable domain in full, with the rest retrieved from reference TRBV7-9 and TRBJ2-2, is DTGVSQNPRHKITKRGQNVTFRCDPISEHNRLYWYRQTLGQGPEFLTYFQNEAQLEKSRLLSDRFSAERPKGSFSTLEIQRTEQGDSAMYLCASRAGTSGRYANTGELFFGEGSRLTVL.

The chain employs TRBV5-5 and TRBJ1-1, with D tentatively TRBD1 (6 bases). The CDR3 extends over 14 amino acids. The germline gives CDR1 SGHKS, CDR2 YYEKEE (reference sequence). V gave up 4 bases and J gave up 0 bases, with 10 bases separating them. The CDR3 here is CASSTGALNTEAFF. CDR3 sequence (DNA): TGTGCCAGCAGCACGGGGGCGCTGAACACTGAAGCTTTCTTT.

This rearrangement joins TRBV28 to TRBJ1-4, with a weak D call TRBD1 (6 bases). V was clipped by 6 bases and J by 6 bases, with 11 bases between them. The germline gives CDR1 MDHEN, CDR2 SYDVKM. The CDR3 spans 13 residues. CDR3 protein: CASRQPGDEKLFF. The CDR3 bases are TGTGCCAGCAGGCAGCCAGGGGATGAAAAACTGTTTTTT.

This clone was found once. This rearrangement joins TRBV27 to TRBJ1-5; D unclear. Germline V gene data show CDR1 as MNHEY and CDR2 as SMNVEV (reference sequence). This CDR3 comprises 16 residues. Trimming cost V 2 bases and J 0 bases, with 11 bases left between them. CDR3 sequence: CASSLRWVYSNQPQHF. DNA for the CDR3: TGTGCCAGCAGTTTACGATGGGTTTATAGCAATCAGCCCCAGCATTTT.

The CDR3 sequence is CASSPLLGSIRNEQFF. DNA for the CDR3: TGTGCCAGCAGCCCGCTCCTGGGCTCGATTCGCAATGAGCAGTTCTTC. The J gene is TRBJ2-1, the V gene TRBV11-2; the D is unclear. The CDR3 totals 16 residues. Germline V gene sequence: CDR1 SGHAT, CDR2 FQNNGV. Trimming left V 5 bases short and J 6 bases short, with 20 bases between.

The rearrangement uses TRBV6-5 and TRBJ1-1; D is unclear. The CDR3 has 12 residues. V was shortened by 8 bases and J by 7 bases, with 14 bases between the two germline ends. Germline V gives CDR1 MNHEY, CDR2 SVGAGI. This chain's CDR3 is CASLSSGYEAFF. Here the CDR3 DNA reads TGTGCCAGCCTTTCTTCCGGATATGAAGCTTTCTTT.

The chain links TRBV5-1 to TRBJ2-5; TRBD2 agrees at 8 bases. The better agreement between TRBJ2-7 and the DNA end casts doubt on the J call. The CDR3 is 17 residues long. CDR1 is SGHRS, CDR2 YFSETQ, per germline. In nucleotides, the CDR3 is TGCGCCAGCAGCTTGGCCAAGTCAGCGGGAGCCTCCTACGAGCAGTACTTC. Translation: CASSLAKSAGASYEQYF.

V gene TRBV18 combines with J gene TRBJ2-1; the D is unclear. Trimming removed 3 bases at V and 7 bases at J, with 13 bases between. The CDR3 runs to 14 residues. Germline V lookup: CDR1 KGHSH, CDR2 LQKENI. CDR3 amino acids: CASSPGGSRNEQFF. CDR3 DNA: TGTGCCAGCTCACCTGGTGGTAGCCGGAATGAGCAGTTCTTC.

This clone was counted once. The chain carries TRBV11-2 and TRBJ1-3; D unresolved. Germline lookup yields CDR1 SGHAT and CDR2 FQNNGV. V lost 2 bases, J lost 9 bases, and 8 bases lay in between. CDR3 size: 12 residues. As DNA, the CDR3 is TGTGCCAGCAGCTTAACTGGGCTCACCATATATTTT. Translated: CASSLTGLTIYF.

This clone was observed many times. The chain joins TRBV21-1 to TRBJ2-7. TRBV21-1 is a pseudogene locus. The CDR3 runs 14 residues. CDR3 sequence reads: CANGGRSSSYEQYF. CDR3 DNA: TGTGCCAACGGGGGCAGATCTAGCTCCTACGAGCAGTACTTC.

The chain uses TRBV18 and TRBJ2-5; D is uncertain. Germline CDR1 is KGHSH and CDR2 is LQKENI. This CDR3 comprises 15 residues. V gave up 1 base and J gave up 5 bases, with 14 bases separating them. CDR3 DNA sequence: TGTGCCAGCTCACCACGTCGGCAAAATGGGGAGACCCAGTACTTC. Translated: CASSPRRQNGETQYF.

The CDR3 spells CASSPLTIRTGGNTIYF. CDR3 bases: TGTGCCAGCTCACCACTTACTATTCGGACAGGTGGAAACACCATATATTTT. This chain uses TRBV18 with TRBJ1-3, with 7 nucleotides matching TRBD1. The CDR3 runs 17 residues. The junction had 9 bases not matched to a gene; V was cut back by 1 base and J by 3 bases. The germline gives CDR1 KGHSH, CDR2 LQKENI.